The 7 T cell receptor beta chains in this list originate from one sample, sequenced in a study of shared clonotypes between healthy human individuals. Measured with immunoSEQ multiplex PCR; TCRdb has only the in-frame clones, and not every one. The repertoire has 1.6 million or so clones, 96% of them found once; the top ten carry 1% to 1.5%. The sequencing sample was made of naive CD4+ T cells sorted from blood. The subset denotes: CD45RA+ positively selected. The receptors originated from a man aged 30-40 years in good health.

The chain has TRBV5-6 and TRBJ2-3; unclear D gene. V was shortened by 4 bases and J by 3 bases, with 9 bases between the two germline ends. The CDR3 runs 13 residues. Per the germline V gene, CDR1 is SGHDT and CDR2 is YYEEEE. CDR3 sequence (DNA): TGTGCCAGCAGCCCGGTGGCGACAGATACGCAGTATTTT. It encodes CASSPVATDTQYF.

The chain combines TRBV5-1 with TRBJ2-5; TRBD1 is a possible D gene (6 bases). CDR1 and CDR2 (germline): SGHRS, YFSETQ. V shed 6 bases and J shed 5 bases, with 20 bases lying between them. The CDR3 runs to 15 residues. CDR3 in DNA: TGCGCCAGCAAAGGTCCAGGGGCCACGGGGGAGACCCAGTACTTC. This encodes CASKGPGATGETQYF.

The chain joins TRBV4-1 to TRBJ1-1; possibly TRBD1 for D (5 bases). The CDR3 is 14 residues long. V was clipped by 3 bases and J by 1 base, with 9 bases between them. Germline CDR1 is MGHRA and CDR2 is YSYEKL. The CDR3 DNA follows: TGCGCCAGCAGCCATCGTACAGGGAACACTGAAGCTTTCTTT. Its translation is CASSHRTGNTEAFF.

The rearrangement joins TRBV29-1 to TRBJ2-4; D is uncertain. This CDR3 has 12 residues. Germline assignment: CDR1 SQVTM and CDR2 ANQGSEA. Trimming cost V 6 bases and J 0 bases, with 6 bases left between them. In DNA, the CDR3 is TGCAGCGTGTCAGTAGCCAAAAACATTCAGTACTTC. Protein product: CSVSVAKNIQYF.

The V call is TRBV28, the J call TRBJ2-4, with D uncertain. Germline CDR1 is MDHEN and CDR2 is SYDVKM. Trimming stripped 1 base from V and 2 bases from J, with 3 bases between. The CDR3 runs to 13 residues. The CDR3 DNA reads as TGTGCCAGCAGTTTATCCCCCAAAAACATTCAGTACTTC. Protein: CASSLSPKNIQYF.

The chain carries TRBV18 and TRBJ2-5; D remains unclear. V lost 5 bases to trimming and J lost 1 base, with 11 bases between them. The V gene's germline CDR1 is KGHSH and CDR2 LQKENI. This CDR3 has 14 amino acids. DNA of the CDR3: TGTGCCAGCTCAGGGTACAATGCCCAAGAGACCCAGTACTTC. Its translation is CASSGYNAQETQYF.

The rearrangement uses TRBV5-4 and TRBJ1-2; D remains ambiguous. Germline CDR1 and CDR2: SGHNT and YYREEE (reference sequence). The CDR3 runs 14 residues. Trimming shortened V by 3 bases and J by 5 bases, and 14 bases separated the two germline ends. The CDR3 is CASSSGQPTYGYTF. The CDR3 DNA is TGTGCCAGCAGCTCCGGGCAGCCTACTTATGGCTACACCTTC.